Listed below are T cell receptor beta chains from one sample, sequenced in a study of blood T cells in healthy people across ages. TCRdb ran MiXCR on the 5' RACE reads and lists one entry per CDR3 protein. The sample lists roughly 1.5 million distinct CDR3 sequences; 35% to 45% were seen once. The sample comprised blood. The receptors were gathered from a young woman in good health. The CDR3 runs from the conserved cysteine through the conserved F or W. The D gene is left open where the match is weak. Only some rows state a clone size, as once, few, many or a class for expanded clones.

V gene,J gene,D gene,clone size,CDR3 DNA,CDR3 protein
TRBV2,TRBJ1-2,.,.,TGTGCCAGCAGCTATACTTCGGGACGGGATAGCTACACCTTC,CASSYTSGRDSYTF
TRBV7-9,TRBJ1-5,TRBD1,few,TGTGCCAGCAGCTTAGGGGGACAGGGGTATCAGCCCCAGCATTTT,CASSLGGQGYQPQHF
TRBV6-4,TRBJ2-6,.,.,TGTGCCGGGCGGGTAGAGGACAGAATCTCTGGGGCCAACGTCCTGACTTTC,CAGRVEDRISGANVLTF
TRBV5-1,TRBJ2-7,TRBD1,.,TGCGCCAGCAGCACGGACAGGGTGCTCGACGAGCAGTACTTC,CASSTDRVLDEQYF
TRBV20-1,TRBJ1-3,.,.,TGCAGTGCTAGAGTGGCAGTTACGAGCTCTGGAAACACCATATATTTT,CSARVAVTSSGNTIYF
TRBV30,TRBJ1-2,.,.,TGTGCCGGGAGTGTACTCGGCAGCTACACCTTC,CAGSVLGSYTF
TRBV14,TRBJ1-5,.,.,TGTGCCAGCAGCCAAAACAGTTACAATCAGCCCCAGCATTTT,CASSQNSYNQPQHF
TRBV12-3/TRBV12-4,TRBJ2-1,TRBD1,.,TGTGCCAGCATGGACAGGTTCTCCTACAATGAGCAGTTCTTC,CASMDRFSYNEQFF
TRBV20-1,TRBJ2-3,.,.,TGCAGTGTGGTCCCATCCGGCACAGATACGCAGTATTTT,CSVVPSGTDTQYF
TRBV15,TRBJ2-3,.,many,TGTGCCACCAGCAGAAGACTGTCAGATACGCAGTATTTT,CATSRRLSDTQYF
TRBV27,TRBJ2-7,TRBD2,.,TGTGCCAGCAGTTCCGGGACTAGCGGGATCAATGAGCAGTACTTC,CASSSGTSGINEQYF
TRBV20-1,TRBJ1-2,.,.,TGCAGTGCTAGGCTTCGGGGTACCTATGGCTACACCTTC,CSARLRGTYGYTF
TRBV12-3/TRBV12-4,TRBJ2-2,.,.,TGTGCCAGCAGTTTAAGCAGGGGAACCGGGGAGCTGTTTTTT,CASSLSRGTGELFF
TRBV28,TRBJ1-1,TRBD1,.,TGTGCCAGCAGTCTACGTCCCGGGACAGGGAACCCTGAAGCTTTCTTT,CASSLRPGTGNPEAFF
TRBV27,TRBJ2-7,TRBD2,few,TGTGCCAGCAAACTTAGCGGGAGGCCGATCTACGAGCAGTACTTC,CASKLSGRPIYEQYF
TRBV29-1,TRBJ2-7,TRBD1,.,TGCAGCGTTAGACAGGGAGTAAAGGACGAGCAGTACTTC,CSVRQGVKDEQYF